This passage covers 9 T cell receptor beta chains from one sample sequenced in a study of T cells after yellow fever vaccination. MiXCR was run by TCRdb on the 5' RACE reads, yielding one entry per CDR3 protein. The sample lists about 160,000 distinct CDR3 sequences; under 7.5% were seen once. The starting material was CD4+ T cells sorted from PBMCs, obtained about 5 days after the first yellow fever vaccination. All receptors come from a young man who received the YFV17D yellow fever vaccine.

This clonotype came up many times. This chain connects TRBV30 to TRBJ2-7; D is perhaps TRBD2 (6 bases). The germline V gene encodes CDR1 GTSNPN and CDR2 SVGIG (reference sequence). The CDR3 runs to 12 residues. V was clipped by 8 bases and J by 4 bases, with 15 bases between them. In DNA, the CDR3 is TGTGCCGGAGGGAAGGGCCTTTACGAGCAGTACTTC. It specifies CAGGKGLYEQYF.

This clonotype was seen at least ten times. The rearrangement uses TRBV3-1 and TRBJ2-7; D might be TRBD2 (6 bases). The germline V gene has CDR1 LGHDT and CDR2 YNNKEL (reference sequence). The CDR3 length is 13 residues. Trimming took off 1 base at V and 4 bases at J, with 8 bases between the two ends. CDR3 sequence: CASSQAGSYEQYF. CDR3 DNA: TGTGCCAGCAGCCAAGCCGGGAGTTACGAGCAGTACTTC.

This clonotype was seen ten or more times. V usage is TRBV12-3 or TRBV12-4 and J usage is TRBJ2-5; 7 nucleotides align to TRBD2. V shed 5 bases, J shed 4 bases, and the junction held 7 bases outside the gene matches. CDR3 length equals 14 residues. The CDR3 DNA sequence: TGTGCCAGCAGTCCCCCCCCGGGGGGAGAGACCCAGTACTTC. Translation gives CASSPPPGGETQYF.

V and J are TRBV4-3 and TRBJ2-1; D is uncertain. CDR1 is LGHNA and CDR2 is YSLEER in the germline V gene. The CDR3 sequence is 14 residues long. Deletions cut 1 base from V and 5 bases from J, with 9 bases between. DNA for the CDR3: TGCGCCAGCAGCCAAGTCAGCAGCGACAATGAGCAGTTCTTC. Protein sequence: CASSQVSSDNEQFF.

This clonotype was detected ten times or more. This sequence joins TRBV5-1 and TRBJ2-1, with D maybe TRBD2 (5 bases). Germline lookup yields CDR1 SGHRS and CDR2 YFSETQ. This CDR3 spans 15 amino acids. Trimming left V 3 bases short and J 6 bases short, with 16 bases between. The chain's CDR3 is CASSSDTGVINEQFF. DNA of the CDR3: TGCGCCAGCAGCTCAGATACCGGGGTGATCAATGAGCAGTTCTTC.

J is TRBJ2-2 and V is TRBV5-1; D ambiguous. Germline CDR1 SGHRS, CDR2 YFSETQ. The CDR3 is made up of 14 amino acids. V shed 2 bases and J shed 2 bases, with 7 bases lying between them. CDR3 coding DNA: TGCGCCAGCAGCTTCGACGGTAACACCGGGGAGCTGTTTTTT. Translating it yields CASSFDGNTGELFF.

There are many counts of this clonotype. The V and J genes are TRBV12-3 or TRBV12-4 and TRBJ2-1; D tentatively fits TRBD1 or TRBD2 (5 bases each). This CDR3 comprises 13 residues. V was clipped by 5 bases and J by 5 bases, with 10 bases between them. CDR3 bases: TGTGCCAGCAGTCCCCGGGGCCACAATGAGCAGTTCTTC. Amino acid sequence: CASSPRGHNEQFF.

This sequence joins TRBV5-4 and TRBJ2-1; 10 bases fit TRBD2. The length of the CDR3 is 15 residues. Trimming removed 4 bases from V and 10 bases from J; junction bases left unmatched: 11. CDR1 and CDR2 (germline): SGHNT, YYREEE (reference sequence). The CDR3 is CASSLVSGGPGEQFF. The CDR3 region has the DNA TGTGCCAGCAGCCTGGTTAGCGGGGGGCCCGGGGAGCAGTTCTTC.

The chain joins TRBV3-1 to TRBJ1-2; D may be TRBD1 (5 bases). Germline CDR1 reads LGHDT; CDR2 reads YNNKEL (reference sequence). Trimming stripped 11 bases from V and 2 bases from J, with 27 bases between. This CDR3 region has 17 residues. The CDR3 loop reads CASCQFLLASGNYGYTF. CDR3 in DNA: TGTGCCTCCTGCCAATTTCTTCTGGCCTCAGGGAACTATGGCTACACCTTC.